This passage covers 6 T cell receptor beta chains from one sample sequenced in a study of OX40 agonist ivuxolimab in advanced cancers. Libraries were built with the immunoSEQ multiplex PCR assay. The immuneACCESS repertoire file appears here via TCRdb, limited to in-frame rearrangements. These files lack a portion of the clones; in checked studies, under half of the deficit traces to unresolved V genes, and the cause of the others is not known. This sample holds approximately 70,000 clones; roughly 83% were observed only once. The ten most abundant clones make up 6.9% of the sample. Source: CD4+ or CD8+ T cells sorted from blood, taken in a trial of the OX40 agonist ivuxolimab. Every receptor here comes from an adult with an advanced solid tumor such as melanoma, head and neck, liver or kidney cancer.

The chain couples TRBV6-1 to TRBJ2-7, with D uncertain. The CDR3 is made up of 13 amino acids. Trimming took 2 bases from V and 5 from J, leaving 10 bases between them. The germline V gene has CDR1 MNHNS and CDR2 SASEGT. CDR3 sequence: CASSETVSNEQYF. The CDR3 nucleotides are TGTGCCAGCAGTGAAACTGTCAGCAACGAGCAGTACTTC.

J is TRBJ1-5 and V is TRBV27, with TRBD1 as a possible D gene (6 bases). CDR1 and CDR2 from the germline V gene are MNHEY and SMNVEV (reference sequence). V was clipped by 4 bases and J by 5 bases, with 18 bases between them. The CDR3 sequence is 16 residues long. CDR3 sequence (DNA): TGTGCCAGCAGTTCGTCGGGGGCGGTAGGTTATCAGCCCCAGCATTTT. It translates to CASSSSGAVGYQPQHF.

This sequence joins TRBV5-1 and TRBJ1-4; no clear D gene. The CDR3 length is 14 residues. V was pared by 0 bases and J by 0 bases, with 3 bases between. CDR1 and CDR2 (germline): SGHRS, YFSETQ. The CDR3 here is CASSLDSTNEKLFF. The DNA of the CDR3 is TGCGCCAGCAGCTTGGATTCAACTAATGAAAAACTGTTTTTT.

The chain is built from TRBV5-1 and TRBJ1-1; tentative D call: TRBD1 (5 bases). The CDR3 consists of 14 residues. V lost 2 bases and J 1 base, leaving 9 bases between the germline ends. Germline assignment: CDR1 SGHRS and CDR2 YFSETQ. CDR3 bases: TGCGCCAGCAGCTTCCGGGGACGGAACACTGAAGCTTTCTTT. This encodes CASSFRGRNTEAFF. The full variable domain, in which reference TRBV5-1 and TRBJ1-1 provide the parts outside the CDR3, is KAGVTQTPRYLIKTRGQQVTLSCSPISGHRSVSWYQQTPGQGLQFLFEYFSETQRNKGNFPGRFSGRQFSNSRSEMNVSTLELGDSALYLCASSFRGRNTEAFFGQGTRLTVV.

CDR3 in amino acids: CAWSLASGENIQYF. CDR3 coding DNA: TGTGCCTGGAGCCTCGCGAGCGGGGAAAACATTCAGTACTTC. The gene calls are TRBV30 and TRBJ2-4, with 7 bases lining up with TRBD2. Germline V gene data show CDR1 as GTSNPN and CDR2 as SVGIG (reference sequence). With V trimmed by 3 bases and J by 5 bases, 7 bases remained unmatched. This CDR3 is 14 amino acids long.

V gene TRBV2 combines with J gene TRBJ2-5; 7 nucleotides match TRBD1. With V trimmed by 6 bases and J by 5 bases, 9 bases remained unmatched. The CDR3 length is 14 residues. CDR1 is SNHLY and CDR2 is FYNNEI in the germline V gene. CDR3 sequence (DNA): TGTGCCAGCAGGGAGACAGGGACGGACGAGACCCAGTACTTC. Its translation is CASRETGTDETQYF. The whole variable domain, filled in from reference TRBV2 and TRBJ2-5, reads EPEVTQTPSHQVTQMGQEVILRCVPISNHLYFYWYRQILGQKVEFLVSFYNNEISEKSEIFDDQFSVERPDGSNFTLKIRSTKLEDSAMYFCASRETGTDETQYFGPGTRLLVL.